This T cell receptor beta chain was found in a study of blood T cell repertoires in COVID-19 (dated by TCRdb to 2018 to 2021). About the full investigation: Collaborator samples came from the United States, Italy and Spain and covered acute and convalescent phases of COVID-19. The prospective study material was composed of cDNA or gDNA derived from T cells, B-cell-depleted T cells, or PBMCs. The dataset comprised deeply sampled blood TCRbeta repertoires from subjects exposed to, actively infected with, or recovered from COVID-19. The repertoires were made available in a free public database intended to serve as a resource for research on the immune response to SARS-CoV-2. The samples were drawn from two sources: the first 160 participants of the ongoing ImmuneRACE study, and approximately 1,300 subjects contributed by 6 global collaborators. Nearly every sample came with metadata listing a de-identified subject ID, COVID-19 status, age in years and sex. Where available, HLA class I and class II types were obtained from metadata supplied by the sample provider rather than from assay-based typing.

In the case of this clone: The clone's antigen remains unknown. Base-call qualities are not available, and no considerably larger clone is one nucleotide away.

TCRbeta CDR3 regions were amplified from genomic DNA using the immunoSEQ Assay, a bias-controlled multiplex PCR. As for how the authors treated the data: Within the assay, amplification of reference gene primers was used to estimate how many nucleated cells each sample contained. To quantify the absolute abundance of each unique TCRbeta CDR3 rearrangement, sequence reads were collapsed and filtered. Productive Simpson clonality was computed per sample as the square root of Simpson's diversity index over productive rearrangements. Sourced from immuneACCESS, this table was stored by TCRdb with only in-frame sequences that have V and J called. A share of the clones is absent; for the studies checked, an unresolved V gene accounts for under half, and the remainder has no known explanation. V, J and clone size derive from that table, while D and trimming were established from the DNA sequence. The sample includes about 150,000 clones, with approximately 82% observed a single time. About 10% of the sample goes to the ten largest clones.

Another Seattle source contributed samples from volunteer blood donors who had recovered from COVID-19. Collaborating institutions collected whole blood in K2EDTA tubes following their own protocols. For TCRbeta analysis, collaborators shipped samples in one of three forms: frozen whole blood, isolated PBMCs, or DNA extracted from either of those sample types. Counted from cysteine to phenylalanine, this CDR3 has 15 amino acids. The CDR3 DNA has 45 bases and is translated from base 1. Between the V and J ends, shortened by 3 bases and 3 bases respectively, the junction contains 12 bases. CDR1 SNHLY and CDR2 FYNNEI are derived from the germline V gene. The full study reports these points: How much clinical and demographic metadata was included differed by source and by participant, and the metadata was provided uncurated.

The sequence came from a man in his 60s who had recovered from COVID-19. The sequence joins TRBV2 to TRBJ1-5, and possibly TRBD1, on 5 matching bases. Sequenced: peripheral blood. The CDR3 here reads CASSEPTAYNQPQHF. The nucleotide sequence is given as TGTGCCAGCAGTGAGCCGACAGCTTACAATCAGCCCCAGCATTTT.